Below, 21 T cell receptor beta chains from the same sample are listed, as sequenced in a study of spatial heterogeneity in lung cancer. General study findings and limits: It was found that expanded intratumoral alpha and beta TCR counts tracked tumor mutation counts.

TCRdb re-called the 5' RACE reads through MiXCR, storing one row per CDR3 protein. The sample shows several thousand distinct CDR3 sequences, roughly a quarter of them seen only once. The time point here: sample taken at primary tumor resection. These receptors have no known antigen. This specimen was lung tumor tissue, taken at surgery. These receptors came from a female donor with early-stage non-small cell lung cancer.

This clonotype was counted between two and nine times. The gene calls are TRBV27 and TRBJ2-3; 10 nucleotides agree with TRBD1. CDR3 size: 16 residues. Per germline, CDR1 MNHEY and CDR2 SMNVEV (reference sequence). The V and J ends lost 6 bases and 2 bases, in that order; junction bases with no gene match: 8. The DNA for the CDR3 is TGTGCCAGCAGCCCTCGGGGGACAGGGGACACAGATACGCAGTATTTT. Translated, it gives CASSPRGTGDTDTQYF.

This clonotype was observed a few times. The chain links TRBV7-9 to TRBJ2-5; tentatively, D is TRBD1 (6 bases). V lost 5 bases to trimming and J lost 4 bases, with 11 bases between them. Germline V gene sequence: CDR1 SEHNR, CDR2 FQNEAQ (reference sequence). This CDR3 has 13 residues. The CDR3 DNA sequence: TGTGCCAGCAGCCTACAGGACAGAGAGACCCAGTACTTC. Translating it yields CASSLQDRETQYF.

The chain links TRBV10-1 to TRBJ2-3; D unresolved. The CDR3 has 13 amino acids. From germline, CDR1 is WNHNN and CDR2 SYGVQD (reference sequence). V was pared by 10 bases and J by 6 bases, with 17 bases between. The CDR3 sequence is CATSTGAADTQYF. CDR3 nucleotide sequence: TGCGCCACCTCTACGGGCGCCGCCGATACGCAGTATTTT.

The chain employs TRBV7-2 and TRBJ2-1; no reliable D call. The CDR3 runs to 13 residues. Trimming shortened V by 1 base and J by 10 bases, and 11 bases separated the two germline ends. CDR1 SGHTA and CDR2 FQGNSA come from the germline V gene. The CDR3 coding sequence is TGTGCCAGCAGCTTAGGAGCCCCCTCCGAGCAGTTCTTC. It is translated as CASSLGAPSEQFF.

This chain links TRBV6-2 or TRBV6-3 with TRBJ2-3; 7 bases are a match to TRBD2. Per the germline V gene, CDR1 is MNHEY and CDR2 is SVGEGT. V shed 8 bases, J shed 1 base, and the junction held 9 bases outside the gene matches. The CDR3 covers 15 residues. The CDR3, as DNA: TGTGCCAGCGGCTTGGATAGCGGGCGCACAGATACGCAGTATTTT. This translates into CASGLDSGRTDTQYF.

This chain connects TRBV9 to TRBJ2-3; D perhaps matches TRBD1 (6 bases). V lost 1 base and J 2 bases, leaving 11 bases between the germline ends. The CDR3 totals 15 residues. The germline CDR1 and CDR2 sequences are SGDLS and YYNGEE. CDR3 region: CASSVSGGHTDTQYF. CDR3 nucleotide sequence: TGTGCCAGCAGCGTAAGTGGGGGCCACACAGATACGCAGTATTTT.

The chain recombines TRBV9 with TRBJ2-2; D possibly matches TRBD1 or TRBD2 (5 bases each). Germline CDR1 is SGDLS and CDR2 is YYNGEE. The length of the CDR3 is 15 residues. V lost 2 bases, J lost 3 bases, and 11 bases lay in between. The CDR3 bases are TGTGCCAGCAGCGTGGGGGAAATAGACACCGGGGAGCTGTTTTTT. Residues: CASSVGEIDTGELFF.

This clonotype was seen only a few times. The gene calls are TRBV12-3 or TRBV12-4 and TRBJ1-4, with a possible D match to TRBD1 (6 bases). With 1 base removed from V and 10 bases from J, the gap between germline ends came to 13 bases. There are 14 residues in the CDR3. The CDR3 nucleotides read TGTGCCAGCAGTTTAGTCGTCGGGACACCAAAACTGTTTTTT. Translation: CASSLVVGTPKLFF.

This chain joins TRBV6-1 and TRBJ2-5; D might be TRBD1 or TRBD2, each matching 5 bases. Germline lookup yields CDR1 MNHNS and CDR2 SASEGT. Trimming left V 7 bases short and J 2 bases short, with 11 bases between. CDR3 length: 13 residues. This chain's CDR3 is CASTGRPQETQYF. The CDR3 nucleotides read TGTGCCAGCACGGGGCGGCCACAAGAGACCCAGTACTTC.

The chain links TRBV2 to TRBJ2-5, with D tentatively TRBD1 (5 bases). The CDR3 spans 14 residues. Germline CDR1 SNHLY, CDR2 FYNNEI. Deletions cut 6 bases from V and 6 bases from J, with 17 bases between. Here the CDR3 DNA reads TGTGCCAGCAGCGCCCAGCCAGGGTCGAAGACCCAGTACTTC. As protein: CASSAQPGSKTQYF.

The rearrangement links TRBV10-3 to TRBJ2-7; TRBD1 might be the D (7 bases). The V end was cut by 11 bases, the J end by 9 bases, with 17 bases between. CDR3 length equals 11 residues. Germline V lookup: CDR1 ENHRY, CDR2 SYGVKD. The chain's CDR3 is CASQGEVGQYF. The CDR3 DNA sequence: TGTGCCTCCCAGGGGGAGGTAGGGCAGTACTTC.

Only a few counts were recorded for this clonotype. This chain uses TRBV5-5 with TRBJ1-2, with D unclear. V lost 6 bases and J 2 bases, leaving 8 bases between the germline ends. The CDR3 sequence is 12 residues long. Germline-derived CDR1 and CDR2 are SGHKS and YYEKEE (reference sequence). The CDR3 loop is CASNLPNYGYTF. As DNA, the CDR3 is TGTGCCAGCAACCTTCCAAACTATGGCTACACCTTC.

The chain joins TRBV20-1 to TRBJ2-7, with 10 bases fitting TRBD2. The J segment lost 3 bases and the V segment lost 1 base, leaving 6 bases of the junction unmatched. The CDR3 totals 15 residues. The germline gives CDR1 DFQATT, CDR2 SNEGSKA (reference sequence). The DNA for the CDR3 is TGCAGTGCTAGAGTCCCTAGCGGGAGTATCTACGAGCAGTACTTC. It yields the protein CSARVPSGSIYEQYF.

This clonotype was counted only a few times. The chain has TRBV6-5 and TRBJ2-3; 12 positions match TRBD2. The V and J ends lost 9 bases and 1 base, in that order; junction bases with no gene match: 2. CDR3 length: 14 amino acids. Germline V gives CDR1 MNHEY, CDR2 SVGAGI. The CDR3 nucleotides read TGTGCCAGTCGACTAGCGGGGGGCACAGATACGCAGTATTTT. As protein: CASRLAGGTDTQYF.

The chain is built from TRBV20-1 and TRBJ2-1, with 16 bases matching TRBD2. Looked up from germline, CDR1 is DFQATT and CDR2 is SNEGSKA (reference sequence). CDR3 length: 19 residues. V shed 0 bases and J 0 bases; nucleotides not matched to a gene: 5. As DNA, the CDR3 is TGCAGTGCTAGAGATCTAGGGACTAGCGGGGGGGGCTCCTACAATGAGCAGTTCTTC. As protein: CSARDLGTSGGGSYNEQFF.

This clonotype is large. The rearrangement links TRBV14 to TRBJ2-3; 8 bases line up with TRBD2. V lost 5 bases and J lost 4; bases outside the gene matches: 11. The CDR3 runs 16 residues. CDR1 is SGHDN and CDR2 is FVKESK in the germline V gene. In nucleotides, the CDR3 is TGTGCCAGCAGCGAAAGCCTAAGCGGGAGTGCAGATACGCAGTATTTT. Protein: CASSESLSGSADTQYF.

The chain recombines TRBV20-1 with TRBJ1-5; 9 bases agree with TRBD1. Germline trimming cut 2 bases from V and 6 bases from J; bases unmatched to any gene: 8. The CDR3 totals 15 residues. CDR1 is DFQATT, CDR2 SNEGSKA, per germline (reference sequence). The CDR3 sequence: CSARSGQGFSQPQHF. The CDR3 region has the DNA TGCAGTGCTAGATCGGGACAGGGCTTCAGTCAGCCCCAGCATTTT.

The chain has TRBV4-1 and TRBJ2-2; no clear D. Germline V gives CDR1 MGHRA, CDR2 YSYEKL. This CDR3 region has 15 residues. The V end lost 4 bases, the J end lost 7 bases, and 16 bases lay between the germline ends. The DNA of the CDR3 is TGCGCCAGCAGCCGTCTAGGCAATGGTTACGGGGAGCTGTTTTTT. This codes for CASSRLGNGYGELFF.

The chain links TRBV7-2 to TRBJ2-7, with a tentative D call TRBD2 (6 bases). Trimming took off 1 base at V and 0 bases at J, with 19 bases between the two ends. CDR1 and CDR2 (germline): SGHTA, FQGNSA. CDR3 length equals 18 residues. CDR3 coding DNA: TGTGCCAGCAGCTTAGGCGTCACTAGCAATGTGGTCTCCTACGAGCAGTACTTC. Protein sequence: CASSLGVTSNVVSYEQYF.

The chain employs TRBV5-1 and TRBJ2-2; 7 bases match TRBD1. CDR1 is SGHRS, CDR2 YFSETQ, per germline. The CDR3 loop spans 16 amino acids. J was trimmed by 0 bases and V by 4 bases; bases with no gene match: 6. CDR3 region: CASSMGQLSNTGELFF. CDR3 nucleotide sequence: TGCGCCAGCAGCATGGGACAGCTATCGAACACCGGGGAGCTGTTTTTT.

The chain joins TRBV12-1 to TRBJ2-5; the table names TRBD1, a call not compared with the DNA. TRBV12-1 is listed as a pseudogene. The CDR3 runs to 14 residues. The DNA of the CDR3 is TGTGCCAGCAGCCCCCTGGATTGGGTTGAAACCCAGTACTTC. Translated, it gives CASSPLDWVETQYF.